This note documents a single TCR beta chain sequence. Its antigen is unknown. The data were obtained in a study of Ad26.COV2.S vaccination and SARS-CoV-2 variants. Whole-study findings and limits: Across vaccine and placebo recipients, the breadth of non-spike TCRs was similar. Placebo recipients showed lower spike-specific TCR breadth than vaccinees.

Profiling relied on immunoSEQ multiplex PCR, and the TCRdb table lists in-frame clones only, not all of them. Found here are around 270,000 clones, around 85% of them singletons; the top ten hold less than 3.5%. The treatment denotes: some 20 received Ad26.COV2.S at low or high dose, single or two shots; about 5 received placebo; per-sample allocation not given. Day 63 after the first vaccine or placebo injection was the time point for sampling. Its platform was an Ad26 vector, and its expressed antigen was Wuhan-strain SARS-CoV-2 spike. The V end was cut by 3 bases, the J end by 3 bases, with 15 bases between. From germline, CDR1 is GTSNPN and CDR2 SVGIG (reference sequence). The CDR3 is 14 residues long.

This sequence originates from a person aged 18 to 59 who received the Ad26.COV2.S COVID-19 vaccine or a placebo. Sequencing used peripheral blood, obtained in a trial of Ad26.COV2.S vaccine versus placebo. V gene TRBV30 combines with J gene TRBJ2-7, with D possibly being TRBD1 or TRBD2 (5 bases each). CDR3 bases: TGTGCCTGGAGGGGGGACGGTAACTACTACGAGCAGTACTTC. Its protein is CAWRGDGNYYEQYF.